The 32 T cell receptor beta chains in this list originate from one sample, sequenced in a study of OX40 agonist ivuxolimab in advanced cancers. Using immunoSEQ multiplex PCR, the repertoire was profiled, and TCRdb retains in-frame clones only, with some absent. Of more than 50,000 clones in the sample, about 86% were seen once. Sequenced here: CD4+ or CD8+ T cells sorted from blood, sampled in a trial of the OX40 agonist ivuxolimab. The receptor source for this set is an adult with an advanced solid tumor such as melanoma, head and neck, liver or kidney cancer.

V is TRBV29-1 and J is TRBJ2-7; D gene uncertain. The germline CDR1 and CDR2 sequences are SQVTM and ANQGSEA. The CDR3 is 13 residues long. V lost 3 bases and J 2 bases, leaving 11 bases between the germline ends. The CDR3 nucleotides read TGCAGCGTTGATTACGGAAACACCTACGAGCAGTACTTC. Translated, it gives CSVDYGNTYEQYF.

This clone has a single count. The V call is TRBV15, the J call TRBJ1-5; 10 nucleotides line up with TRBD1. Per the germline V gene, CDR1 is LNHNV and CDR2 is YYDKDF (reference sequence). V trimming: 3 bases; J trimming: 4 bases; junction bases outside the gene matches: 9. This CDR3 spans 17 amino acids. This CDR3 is CATSSPGQGSLNQPQHF. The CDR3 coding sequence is TGTGCCACCAGCAGCCCGGGACAGGGGAGTTTGAATCAGCCCCAGCATTTT.

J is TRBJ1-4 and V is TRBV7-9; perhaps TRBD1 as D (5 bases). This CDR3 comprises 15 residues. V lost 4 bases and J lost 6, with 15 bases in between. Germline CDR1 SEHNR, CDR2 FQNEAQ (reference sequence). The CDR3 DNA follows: TGTGCCAGCAGCTCCCCCGGGACCTTAGATGAAAAACTGTTTTTT. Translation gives CASSSPGTLDEKLFF.

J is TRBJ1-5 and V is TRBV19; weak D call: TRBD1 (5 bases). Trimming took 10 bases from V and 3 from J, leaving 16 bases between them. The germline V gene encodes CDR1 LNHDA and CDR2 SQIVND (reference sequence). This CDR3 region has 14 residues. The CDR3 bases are TGTGCCACCTCTCCAGGGTGGTCCAATCAGCCCCAGCATTTT. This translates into CATSPGWSNQPQHF.

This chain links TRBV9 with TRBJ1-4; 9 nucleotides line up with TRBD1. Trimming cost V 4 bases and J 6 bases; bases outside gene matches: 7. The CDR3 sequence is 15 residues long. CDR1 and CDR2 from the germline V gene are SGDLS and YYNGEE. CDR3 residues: CASSSTGTGYEKLFF. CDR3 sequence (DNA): TGTGCCAGCAGCTCCACCGGGACAGGGTATGAAAAACTGTTTTTT.

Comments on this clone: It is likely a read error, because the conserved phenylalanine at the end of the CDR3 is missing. CDR3 amino acids: CASSGAGSRANPYNSPLHL. In DNA, the CDR3 is TGCGCCAGCAGTGGAGCAGGATCAAGAGCGAACCCTTATAATTCACCCCTCCACCTT. The V and J genes are TRBV10-2 and TRBJ1-6; D not certain. Trimming took off 4 bases at V and 4 bases at J, with 23 bases between the two ends. The CDR3 loop spans 19 amino acids. The germline gives CDR1 WSHSY, CDR2 SAAADI.

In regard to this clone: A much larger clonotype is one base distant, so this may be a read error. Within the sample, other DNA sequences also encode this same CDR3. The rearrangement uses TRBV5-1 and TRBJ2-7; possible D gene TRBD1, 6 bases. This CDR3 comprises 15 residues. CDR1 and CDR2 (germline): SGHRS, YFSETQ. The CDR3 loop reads CASSPYPGQTYEQYF. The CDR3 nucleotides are TGCGCCAGCAGCCCGTACCCGGGACAAACCTACGAGCAGTACTTT.

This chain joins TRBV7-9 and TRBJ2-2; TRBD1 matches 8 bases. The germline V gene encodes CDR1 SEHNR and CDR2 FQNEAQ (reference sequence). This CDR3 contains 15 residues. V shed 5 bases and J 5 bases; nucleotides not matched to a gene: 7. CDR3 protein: CASSPRTGLTGELFF. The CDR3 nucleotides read TGTGCCAGCAGCCCTAGGACAGGGCTTACCGGGGAGCTGTTTTTT. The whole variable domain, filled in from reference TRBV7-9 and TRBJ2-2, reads DTGVSQNPRHKITKRGQNVTFRCDPISEHNRLYWYRQTLGQGPEFLTYFQNEAQLEKSRLLSDRFSAERPKGSFSTLEIQRTEQGDSAMYLCASSPRTGLTGELFFGEGSRLTVL.

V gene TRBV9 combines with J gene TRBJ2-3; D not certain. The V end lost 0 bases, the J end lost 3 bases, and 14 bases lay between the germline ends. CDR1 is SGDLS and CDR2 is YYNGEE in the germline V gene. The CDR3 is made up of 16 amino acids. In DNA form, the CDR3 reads TGTGCCAGCAGCGTAGGGCAGTGGGGAAATACAGATACGCAGTATTTT. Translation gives CASSVGQWGNTDTQYF.

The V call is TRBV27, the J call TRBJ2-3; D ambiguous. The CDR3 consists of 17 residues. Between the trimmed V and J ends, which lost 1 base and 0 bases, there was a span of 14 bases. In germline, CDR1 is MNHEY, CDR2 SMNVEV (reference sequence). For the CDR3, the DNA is TGTGCCAGCAGTTTATGGGCAGTACGAACTAGCACAGATACGCAGTATTTT. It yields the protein CASSLWAVRTSTDTQYF.

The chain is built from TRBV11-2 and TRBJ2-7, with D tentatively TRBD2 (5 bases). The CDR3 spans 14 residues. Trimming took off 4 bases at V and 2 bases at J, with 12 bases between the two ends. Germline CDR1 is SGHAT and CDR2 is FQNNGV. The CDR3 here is CASSYLDGTYEQYF. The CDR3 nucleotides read TGTGCCAGCAGCTACTTGGACGGGACCTACGAGCAGTACTTC.

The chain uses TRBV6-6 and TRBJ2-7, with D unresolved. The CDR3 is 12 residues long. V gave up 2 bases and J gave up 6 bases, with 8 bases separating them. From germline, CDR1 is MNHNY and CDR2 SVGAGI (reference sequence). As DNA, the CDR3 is TGTGCCAGCAGTTACCCTATAGGCGAGCAGTACTTC. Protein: CASSYPIGEQYF.

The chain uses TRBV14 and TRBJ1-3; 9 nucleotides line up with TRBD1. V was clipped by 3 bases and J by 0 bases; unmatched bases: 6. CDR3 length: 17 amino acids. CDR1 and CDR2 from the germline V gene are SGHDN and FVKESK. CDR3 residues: CASSHGDRALSGNTIYF. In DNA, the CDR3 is TGTGCCAGCAGCCACGGGGACAGGGCCCTCTCTGGAAACACCATATATTTT.

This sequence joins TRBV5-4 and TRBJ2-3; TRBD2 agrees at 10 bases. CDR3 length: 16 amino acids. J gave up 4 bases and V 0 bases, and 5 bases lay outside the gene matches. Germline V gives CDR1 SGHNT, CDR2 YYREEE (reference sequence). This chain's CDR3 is CASSLASGGRADTQYF. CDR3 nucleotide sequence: TGTGCCAGCAGCTTGGCTAGCGGGGGCAGGGCAGATACGCAGTATTTT.

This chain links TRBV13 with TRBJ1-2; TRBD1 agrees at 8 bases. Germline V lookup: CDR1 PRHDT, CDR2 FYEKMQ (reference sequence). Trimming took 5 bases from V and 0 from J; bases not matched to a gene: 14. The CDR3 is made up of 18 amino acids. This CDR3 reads CASSTGPQGALANYGYTF. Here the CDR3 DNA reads TGTGCCAGCAGCACAGGCCCCCAGGGGGCCTTAGCTAACTATGGCTACACCTTC. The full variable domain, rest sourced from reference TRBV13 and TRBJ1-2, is AAGVIQSPRHLIKEKRETATLKCYPIPRHDTVYWYQQGPGQDPQFLISFYEKMQSDKGSIPDRFSAQQFSDYHSELNMSSLELGDSALYFCASSTGPQGALANYGYTFGSGTRLTVV.

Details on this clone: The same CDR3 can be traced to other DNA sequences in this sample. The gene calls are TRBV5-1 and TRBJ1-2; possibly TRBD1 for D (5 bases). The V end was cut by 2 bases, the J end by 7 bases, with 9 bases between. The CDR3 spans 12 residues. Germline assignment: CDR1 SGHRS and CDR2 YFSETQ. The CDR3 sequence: CASSFGGGGYTF. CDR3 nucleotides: TGCGCCAGCAGCTTTGGGGGTGGTGGCTACACCTTC.

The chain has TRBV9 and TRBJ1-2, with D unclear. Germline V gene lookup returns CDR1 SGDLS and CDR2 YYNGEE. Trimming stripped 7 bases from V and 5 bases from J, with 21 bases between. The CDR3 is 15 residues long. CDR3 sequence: CASEPPVGTIYGYTF. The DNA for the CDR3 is TGTGCCAGCGAGCCCCCTGTGGGTACAATATATGGCTACACCTTC.

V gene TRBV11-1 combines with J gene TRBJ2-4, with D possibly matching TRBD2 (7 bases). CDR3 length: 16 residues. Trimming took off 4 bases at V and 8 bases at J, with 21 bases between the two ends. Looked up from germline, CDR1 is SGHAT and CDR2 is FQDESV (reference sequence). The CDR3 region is CASSSFGGPGLDIQYF. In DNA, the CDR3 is TGTGCCAGCAGCTCGTTCGGGGGGCCGGGGCTGGACATTCAGTACTTC.

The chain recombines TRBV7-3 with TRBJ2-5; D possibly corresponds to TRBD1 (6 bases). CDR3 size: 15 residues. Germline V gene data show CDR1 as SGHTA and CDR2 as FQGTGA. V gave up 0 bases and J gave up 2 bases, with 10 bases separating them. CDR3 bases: TGTGCCAGCAGCTTAACAGGACAGCTACAAGAGACCCAGTACTTC. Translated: CASSLTGQLQETQYF.

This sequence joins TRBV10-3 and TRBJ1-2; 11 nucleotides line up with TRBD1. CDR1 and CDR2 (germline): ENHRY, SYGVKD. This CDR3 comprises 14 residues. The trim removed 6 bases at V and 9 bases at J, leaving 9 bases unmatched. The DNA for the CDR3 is TGTGCCATCAGCGGGGGACAGGGGGAACCTCGCTACACCTTC. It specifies CAISGGQGEPRYTF.

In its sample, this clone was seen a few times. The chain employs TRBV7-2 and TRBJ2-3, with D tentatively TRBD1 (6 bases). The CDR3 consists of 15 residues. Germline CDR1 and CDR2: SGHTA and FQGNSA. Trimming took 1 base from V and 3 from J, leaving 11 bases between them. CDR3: CASSLVGARTDTQYF. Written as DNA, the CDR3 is TGTGCCAGCAGCTTAGTGGGGGCGAGGACAGATACGCAGTATTTT.

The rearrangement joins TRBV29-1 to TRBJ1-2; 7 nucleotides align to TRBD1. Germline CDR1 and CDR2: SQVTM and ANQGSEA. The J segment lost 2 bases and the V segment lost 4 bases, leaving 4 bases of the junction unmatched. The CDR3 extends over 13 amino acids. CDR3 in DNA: TGCAGCGTTGCCGGACAGGAGAACTATGGCTACACCTTC. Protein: CSVAGQENYGYTF.

The chain's CDR3 is CASSRTGGNEQFF. The CDR3, as DNA: TGTGCCAGCAGCCGGACAGGGGGCAATGAGCAGTTCTTC. This chain connects TRBV11-2 to TRBJ2-1, with 10 bases identical to TRBD1. CDR3 length: 13 residues. Germline-derived CDR1 and CDR2 are SGHAT and FQNNGV. V trimming: 5 bases; J trimming: 6 bases; junction bases outside the gene matches: 1.

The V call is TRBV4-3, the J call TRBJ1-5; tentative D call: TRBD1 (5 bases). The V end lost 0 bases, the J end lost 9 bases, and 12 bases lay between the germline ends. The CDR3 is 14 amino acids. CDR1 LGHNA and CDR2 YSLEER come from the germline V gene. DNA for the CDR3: TGCGCCAGCAGCCAAGAAGTCGGGGACGGGCCCCAGCATTTT. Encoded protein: CASSQEVGDGPQHF.

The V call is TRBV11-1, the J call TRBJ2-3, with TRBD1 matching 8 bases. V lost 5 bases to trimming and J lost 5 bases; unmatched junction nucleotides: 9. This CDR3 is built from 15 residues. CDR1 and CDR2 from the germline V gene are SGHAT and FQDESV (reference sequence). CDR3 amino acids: CASSPGTGFRDTQYF. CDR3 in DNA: TGTGCCAGCAGCCCTGGGACAGGATTTAGAGATACGCAGTATTTT.

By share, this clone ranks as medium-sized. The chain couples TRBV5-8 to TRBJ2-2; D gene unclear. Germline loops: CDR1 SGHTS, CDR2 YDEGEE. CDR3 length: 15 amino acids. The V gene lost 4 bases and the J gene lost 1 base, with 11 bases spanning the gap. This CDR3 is CASSRWIKNTGELFF. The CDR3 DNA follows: TGTGCCAGCAGCCGTTGGATTAAGAACACCGGGGAGCTGTTTTTT.

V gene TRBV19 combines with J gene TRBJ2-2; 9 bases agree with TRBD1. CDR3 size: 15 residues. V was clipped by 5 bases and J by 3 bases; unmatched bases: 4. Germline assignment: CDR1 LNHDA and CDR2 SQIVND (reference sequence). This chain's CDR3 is CASSPGQGYTGELFF. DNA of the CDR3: TGTGCCAGTAGTCCCGGACAGGGGTACACCGGGGAGCTGTTTTTT.

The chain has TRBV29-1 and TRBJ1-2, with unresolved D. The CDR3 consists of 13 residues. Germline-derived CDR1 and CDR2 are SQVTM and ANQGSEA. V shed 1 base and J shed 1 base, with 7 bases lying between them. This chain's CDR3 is CSVEVRDNYGYTF. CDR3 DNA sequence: TGCAGCGTTGAAGTTCGGGATAACTATGGCTACACCTTC.

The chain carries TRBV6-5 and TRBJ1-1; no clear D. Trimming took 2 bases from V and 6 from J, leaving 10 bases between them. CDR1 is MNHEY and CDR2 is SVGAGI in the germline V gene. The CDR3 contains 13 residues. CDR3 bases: TGTGCCAGCAGTTACACCGAAGTCGCTGAAGCTTTCTTT. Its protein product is CASSYTEVAEAFF.

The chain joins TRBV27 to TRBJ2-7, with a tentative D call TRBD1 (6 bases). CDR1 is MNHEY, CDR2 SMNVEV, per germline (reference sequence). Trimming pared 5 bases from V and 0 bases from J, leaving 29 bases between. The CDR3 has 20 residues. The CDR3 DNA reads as TGTGCCAGCAGTCCAGCCCCTCTTGATACTAGTGGGGGCCGCTCCTACGAGCAGTACTTC. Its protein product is CASSPAPLDTSGGRSYEQYF.

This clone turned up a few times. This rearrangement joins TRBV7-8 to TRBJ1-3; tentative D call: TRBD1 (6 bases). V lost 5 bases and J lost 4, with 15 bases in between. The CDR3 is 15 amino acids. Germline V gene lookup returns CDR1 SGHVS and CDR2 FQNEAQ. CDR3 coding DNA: TGTGCCAGCAGCCCCTGGACAGTGGGGGGAAACACCATATATTTT. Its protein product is CASSPWTVGGNTIYF.

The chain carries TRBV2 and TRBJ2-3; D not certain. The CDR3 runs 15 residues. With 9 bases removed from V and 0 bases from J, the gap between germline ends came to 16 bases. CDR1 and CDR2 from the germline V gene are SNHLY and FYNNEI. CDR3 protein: CASSVTQASTDTQYF. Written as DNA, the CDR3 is TGTGCCAGTTCCGTGACACAAGCTAGCACAGATACGCAGTATTTT.